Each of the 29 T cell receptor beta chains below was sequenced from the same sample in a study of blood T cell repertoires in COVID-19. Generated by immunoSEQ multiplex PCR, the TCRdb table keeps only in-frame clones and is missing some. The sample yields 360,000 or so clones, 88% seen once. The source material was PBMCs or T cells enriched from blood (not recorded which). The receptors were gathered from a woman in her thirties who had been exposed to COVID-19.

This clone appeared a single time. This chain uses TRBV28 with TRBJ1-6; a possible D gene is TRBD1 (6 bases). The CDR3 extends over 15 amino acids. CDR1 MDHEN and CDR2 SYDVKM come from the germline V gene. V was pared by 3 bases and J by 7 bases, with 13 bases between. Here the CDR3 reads CASSFQGLGNSPLHF. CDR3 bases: TGTGCCAGCAGTTTTCAGGGGTTGGGAAATTCACCCCTCCACTTT.

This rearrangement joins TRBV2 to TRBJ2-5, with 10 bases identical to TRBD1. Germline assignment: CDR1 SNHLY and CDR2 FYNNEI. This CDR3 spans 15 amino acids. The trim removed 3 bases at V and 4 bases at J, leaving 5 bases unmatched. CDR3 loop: CASSDAGQGLETQYF. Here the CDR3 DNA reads TGTGCCAGCAGTGACGCGGGACAGGGGCTAGAGACCCAGTACTTC.

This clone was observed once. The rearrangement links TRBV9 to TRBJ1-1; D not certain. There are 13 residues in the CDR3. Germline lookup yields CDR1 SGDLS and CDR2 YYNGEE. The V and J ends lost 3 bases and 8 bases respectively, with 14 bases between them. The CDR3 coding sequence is TGTGCCAGCAGCGACCCGACGGGGTCGGAAGCTTTCTTT. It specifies CASSDPTGSEAFF.

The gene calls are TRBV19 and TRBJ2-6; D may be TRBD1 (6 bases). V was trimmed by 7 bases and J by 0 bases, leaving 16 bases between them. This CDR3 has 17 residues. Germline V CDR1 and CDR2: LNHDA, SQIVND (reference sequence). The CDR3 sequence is CASTGWTVTSGANVLTF. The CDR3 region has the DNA TGTGCCAGTACCGGGTGGACAGTTACCTCTGGGGCCAACGTCCTGACTTTC.

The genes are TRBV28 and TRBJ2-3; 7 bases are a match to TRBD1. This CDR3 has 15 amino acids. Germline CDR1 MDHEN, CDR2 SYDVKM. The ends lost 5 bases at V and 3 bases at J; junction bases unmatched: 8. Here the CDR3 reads CASSPGQAQTDTQYF. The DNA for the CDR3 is TGTGCCAGCAGTCCCGGACAGGCTCAGACAGATACGCAGTATTTT.

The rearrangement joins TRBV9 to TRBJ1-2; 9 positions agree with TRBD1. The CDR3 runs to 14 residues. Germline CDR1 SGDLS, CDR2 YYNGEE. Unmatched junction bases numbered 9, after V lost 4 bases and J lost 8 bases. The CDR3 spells CASSTGTGPLGYTF. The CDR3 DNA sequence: TGTGCCAGCAGCACCGGGACAGGGCCCCTCGGCTACACCTTC.

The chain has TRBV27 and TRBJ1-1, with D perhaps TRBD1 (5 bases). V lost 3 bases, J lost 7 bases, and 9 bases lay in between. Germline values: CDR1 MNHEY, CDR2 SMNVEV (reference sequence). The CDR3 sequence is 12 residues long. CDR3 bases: TGTGCCAGCAGTTTCGATAGGGGTGAAGCTTTCTTT. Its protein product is CASSFDRGEAFF.

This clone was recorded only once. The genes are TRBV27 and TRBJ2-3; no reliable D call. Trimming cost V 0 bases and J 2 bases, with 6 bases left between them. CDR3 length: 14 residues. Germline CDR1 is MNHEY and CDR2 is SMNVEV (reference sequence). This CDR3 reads CASSLSSPTDTQYF. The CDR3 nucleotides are TGTGCCAGCAGTTTATCTAGTCCCACAGATACGCAGTATTTT.

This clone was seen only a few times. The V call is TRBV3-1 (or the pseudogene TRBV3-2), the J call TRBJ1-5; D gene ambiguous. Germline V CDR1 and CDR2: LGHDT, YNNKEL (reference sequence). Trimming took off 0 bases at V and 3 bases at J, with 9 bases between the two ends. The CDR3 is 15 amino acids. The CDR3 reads CASSQDIGSNQPQHF. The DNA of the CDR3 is TGTGCCAGCAGCCAAGACATCGGTTCCAATCAGCCCCAGCATTTT.

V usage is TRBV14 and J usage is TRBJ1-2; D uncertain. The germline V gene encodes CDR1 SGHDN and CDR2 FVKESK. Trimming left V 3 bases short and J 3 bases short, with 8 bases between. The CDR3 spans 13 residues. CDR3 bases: TGTGCCAGCAGCCATGTGCGCGACTATGGCTACACCTTC. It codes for CASSHVRDYGYTF. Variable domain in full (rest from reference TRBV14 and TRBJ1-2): EAGVTQFPSHSVIEKGQTVTLRCDPISGHDNLYWYRRVMGKEIKFLLHFVKESKQDESGMPNNRFLAERTGGTYSTLKVQPAELEDSGVYFCASSHVRDYGYTFGSGTRLTVV.

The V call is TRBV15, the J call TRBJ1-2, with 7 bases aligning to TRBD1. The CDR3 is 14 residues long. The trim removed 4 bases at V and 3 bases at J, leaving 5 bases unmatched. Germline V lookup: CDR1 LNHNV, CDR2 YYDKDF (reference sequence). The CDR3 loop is CATSNSGTDYGYTF. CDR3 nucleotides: TGTGCCACCAGCAATTCCGGGACAGACTATGGCTACACCTTC.

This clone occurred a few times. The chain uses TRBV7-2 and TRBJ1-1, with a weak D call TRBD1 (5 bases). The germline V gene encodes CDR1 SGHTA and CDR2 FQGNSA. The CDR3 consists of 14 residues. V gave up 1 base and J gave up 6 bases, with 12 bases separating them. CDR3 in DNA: TGTGCCAGCAGCTTAGATCACAGGTTACCTGAAGCTTTCTTT. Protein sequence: CASSLDHRLPEAFF.

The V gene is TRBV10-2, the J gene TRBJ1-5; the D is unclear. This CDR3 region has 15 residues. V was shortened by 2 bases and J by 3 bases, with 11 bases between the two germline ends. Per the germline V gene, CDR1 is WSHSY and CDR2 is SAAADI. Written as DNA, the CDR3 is TGCGCCAGCAGTGAGGTGGCAGGCCCCAATCAGCCCCAGCATTTT. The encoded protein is CASSEVAGPNQPQHF.

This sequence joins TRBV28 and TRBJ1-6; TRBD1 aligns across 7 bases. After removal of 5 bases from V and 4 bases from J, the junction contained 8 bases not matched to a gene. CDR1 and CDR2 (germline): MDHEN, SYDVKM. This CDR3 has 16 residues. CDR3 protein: CASSPDATGYNSPLHF. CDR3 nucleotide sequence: TGTGCCAGCAGTCCCGATGCGACAGGGTATAATTCACCCCTCCACTTT.

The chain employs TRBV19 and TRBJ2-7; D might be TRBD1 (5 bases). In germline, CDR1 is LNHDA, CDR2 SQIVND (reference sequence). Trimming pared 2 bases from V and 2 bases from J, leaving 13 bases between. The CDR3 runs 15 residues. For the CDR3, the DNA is TGTGCCAGTAGTATAAAGTCCGACAGCGCCTACGAGCAGTACTTC. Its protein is CASSIKSDSAYEQYF.

The CDR3 region is CASSLSQANTGELFF. The CDR3, as DNA: TGTGCCAGCAGTCTTTCACAGGCGAACACCGGGGAGCTGTTTTTT. V gene TRBV25-1 combines with J gene TRBJ2-2; D is possibly TRBD1 (5 bases). Germline CDR1 and CDR2: MGHDK and SYGVNS. CDR3 length: 15 amino acids. V was cut by 5 bases and J by 0 bases, with 10 bases left in between.

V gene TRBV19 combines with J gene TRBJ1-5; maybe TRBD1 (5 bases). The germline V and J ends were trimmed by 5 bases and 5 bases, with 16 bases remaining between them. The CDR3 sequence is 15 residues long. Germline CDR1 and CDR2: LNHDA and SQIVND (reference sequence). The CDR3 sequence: CASSPSGNIDQPQHF. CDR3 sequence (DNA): TGTGCCAGTAGTCCGTCAGGGAACATCGATCAGCCCCAGCATTTT.

The CDR3 reads CSGGVTGPKGETQYF. Here the CDR3 DNA reads TGCAGCGGAGGCGTGACAGGGCCTAAGGGAGAGACCCAGTACTTC. The V and J genes are TRBV29-1 and TRBJ2-5; 7 bases agree with TRBD1. The CDR3 loop spans 15 amino acids. CDR1 and CDR2 (germline): SQVTM, ANQGSEA. The V and J ends lost 7 bases and 4 bases, in that order; junction bases with no gene match: 15.

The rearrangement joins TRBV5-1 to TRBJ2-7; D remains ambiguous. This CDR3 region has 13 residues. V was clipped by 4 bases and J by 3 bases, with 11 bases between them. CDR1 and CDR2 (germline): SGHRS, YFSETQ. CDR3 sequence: CASSLAPGYEQYF. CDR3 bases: TGCGCCAGCAGCCTGGCCCCCGGCTACGAGCAGTACTTC.

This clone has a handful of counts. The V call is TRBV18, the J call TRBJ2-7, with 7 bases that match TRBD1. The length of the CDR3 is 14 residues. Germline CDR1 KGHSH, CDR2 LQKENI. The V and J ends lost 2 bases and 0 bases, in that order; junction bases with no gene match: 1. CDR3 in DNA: TGTGCCAGCTCACCAGGGACAGACTCCTACGAGCAGTACTTC. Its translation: CASSPGTDSYEQYF.

The CDR3 protein is CASSPGLATTDTQYF. The CDR3, as DNA: TGTGCCAGCAGCCCGGGACTAGCGACCACAGATACGCAGTATTTT. The rearrangement links TRBV2 to TRBJ2-3, with TRBD2 identical over 10 bases. J was trimmed by 2 bases and V by 6 bases; bases with no gene match: 5. The germline gives CDR1 SNHLY, CDR2 FYNNEI. The CDR3 extends over 15 amino acids.

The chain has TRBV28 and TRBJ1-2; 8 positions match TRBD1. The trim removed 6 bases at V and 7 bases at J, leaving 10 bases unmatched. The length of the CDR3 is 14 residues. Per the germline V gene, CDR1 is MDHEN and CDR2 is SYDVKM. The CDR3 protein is CASRHGRGLFGYTF. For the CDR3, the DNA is TGTGCCAGCAGGCACGGCAGGGGGCTCTTTGGCTACACCTTC.

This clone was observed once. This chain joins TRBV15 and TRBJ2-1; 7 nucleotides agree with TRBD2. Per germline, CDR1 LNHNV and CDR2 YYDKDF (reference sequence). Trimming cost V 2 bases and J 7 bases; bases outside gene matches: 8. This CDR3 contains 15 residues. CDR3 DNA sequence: TGTGCCACCAGCAGAATAGGCGGGAGTGGTAATGAGCAGTTCTTC. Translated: CATSRIGGSGNEQFF.

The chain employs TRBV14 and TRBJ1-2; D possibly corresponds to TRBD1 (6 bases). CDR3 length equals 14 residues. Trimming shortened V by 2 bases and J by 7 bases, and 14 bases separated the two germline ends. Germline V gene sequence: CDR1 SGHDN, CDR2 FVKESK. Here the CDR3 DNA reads TGTGCCAGCAGCCAACAGGGGTTCCATGTTGGCTACACCTTC. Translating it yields CASSQQGFHVGYTF.

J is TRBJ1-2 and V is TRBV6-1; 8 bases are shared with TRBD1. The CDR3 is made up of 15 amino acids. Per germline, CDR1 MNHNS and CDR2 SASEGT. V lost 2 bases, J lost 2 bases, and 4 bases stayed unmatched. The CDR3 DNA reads TGTGCCAGCAGTGAATGGACAGGGCTCAACTATGGCTACACCTTC. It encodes CASSEWTGLNYGYTF.

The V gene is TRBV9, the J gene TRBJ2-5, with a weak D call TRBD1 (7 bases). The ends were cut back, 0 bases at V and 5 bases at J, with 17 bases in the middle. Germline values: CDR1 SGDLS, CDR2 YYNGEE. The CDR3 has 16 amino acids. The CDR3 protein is CASSVEPGGWIETQYF. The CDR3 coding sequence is TGTGCCAGCAGCGTAGAACCAGGGGGGTGGATCGAGACCCAGTACTTC.

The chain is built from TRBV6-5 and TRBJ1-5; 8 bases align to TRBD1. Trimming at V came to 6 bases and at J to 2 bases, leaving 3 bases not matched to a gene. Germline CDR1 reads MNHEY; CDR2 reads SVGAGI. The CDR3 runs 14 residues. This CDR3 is CASSLGQGNQPQHF. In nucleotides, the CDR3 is TGTGCCAGCAGCCTGGGACAGGGCAATCAGCCCCAGCATTTT.

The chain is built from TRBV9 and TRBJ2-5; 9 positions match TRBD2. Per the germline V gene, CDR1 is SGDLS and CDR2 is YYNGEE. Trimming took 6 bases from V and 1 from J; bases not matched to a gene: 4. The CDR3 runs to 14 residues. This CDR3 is CASTPGLAQETQYF. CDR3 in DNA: TGTGCCAGCACCCCGGGACTAGCCCAAGAGACCCAGTACTTC.

CDR3 in DNA: TGTGCCAGCAGCCCGCTTAGTTCTGCGACCCAGTACTTC. Its translation is CASSPLSSATQYF. The chain uses TRBV7-2 and TRBJ2-5; D gene unclear. This CDR3 comprises 13 residues. V was clipped by 5 bases and J by 7 bases, with 14 bases between them. Germline V gene data show CDR1 as SGHTA and CDR2 as FQGNSA.